This T cell receptor beta chain was profiled in a study of early T cells in non-severe SARS-CoV-2 infection. This clonotype was seen more than once but under ten times. As part of library construction, unique molecular identifiers were attached to individual cDNA molecules. TCRdb re-analysed the 5' RACE reads in MiXCR, keeping a single row per CDR3 protein. This table holds tens of thousands of distinct CDR3 sequences, 8% to 13% found once. CDR1 and CDR2 (germline): SGDLS, YYNGEE. CDR3 length equals 15 residues. Trimming cost V 3 bases and J 8 bases, with 17 bases left between them. The chain uses TRBV9 and TRBJ2-2; no clear D. Specimen: whole blood. The receptor was derived from an adult who was a healthcare worker with PCR-confirmed SARS-CoV-2 infection or an uninfected control (not recorded which). The CDR3 is CASSAGPMTLGELFF. The CDR3 coding sequence is TGTGCCAGCAGCGCTGGGCCTATGACTCTGGGGGAGCTGTTTTTT.